The entry that follows covers one T cell receptor (beta chain) sequence. What it recognizes is unknown. Only in-frame clones appear in the TCRdb table, and some are missing; sequencing was by immunoSEQ multiplex PCR. The profile shows about 48,000 clones, around 74% of them singletons. V was cut by 8 bases and J by 2 bases, with 12 bases left in between. Germline V gives CDR1 LNHDA, CDR2 SQIVND (reference sequence). CDR3 length equals 14 residues. The data are from a study of OX40 agonist ivuxolimab in advanced cancers. The wider study: At 0.01 to 10 mg/kg, ivuxolimab was administered intravenously to patients every 2 weeks. Study observations and caveats: Dose levels from 0.1 to 3.0 mg/kg saw CD4+ and CD8+ blood T cells expand clonally by week 6. More expanded clones were seen, on average, in CD8+ T cells than in CD4+. The authors also found low normalized T-cell clonal expansion in some nonresponders.

The sample consisted of CD4+ or CD8+ T cells sorted from blood, taken in a trial of the OX40 agonist ivuxolimab. The clonotype was recovered from an adult with an advanced solid tumor such as melanoma, head and neck, liver or kidney cancer. The rearrangement joins TRBV19 to TRBJ2-2, with no clear D. The CDR3 sequence is CASGRQTNTGELFF. The CDR3 DNA follows: TGTGCCAGTGGAAGGCAGACCAACACCGGGGAGCTGTTTTTT.